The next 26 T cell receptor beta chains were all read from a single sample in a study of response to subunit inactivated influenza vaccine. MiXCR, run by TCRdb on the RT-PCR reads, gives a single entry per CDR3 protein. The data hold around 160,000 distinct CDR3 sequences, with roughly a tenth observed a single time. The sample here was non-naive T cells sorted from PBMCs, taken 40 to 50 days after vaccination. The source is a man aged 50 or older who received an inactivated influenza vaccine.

The CDR3 is CASSLLKETQYF. CDR3 nucleotides: TGTGCCAGCAGCTTACTTAAAGAGACCCAGTACTTC. This rearrangement joins TRBV7-2 to TRBJ2-5; D unresolved. CDR1 is SGHTA and CDR2 is FQGNSA in the germline V gene. This CDR3 spans 12 amino acids. Trimming removed 2 bases from V and 3 bases from J, with 4 bases in between.

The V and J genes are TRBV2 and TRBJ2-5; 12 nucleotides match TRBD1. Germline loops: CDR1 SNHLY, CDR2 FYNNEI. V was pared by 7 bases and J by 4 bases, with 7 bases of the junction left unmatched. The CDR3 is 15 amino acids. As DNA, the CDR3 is TGTGCCAGCAAACCGGGACAGGGGGCTGGAGAGACCCAGTACTTC. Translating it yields CASKPGQGAGETQYF.

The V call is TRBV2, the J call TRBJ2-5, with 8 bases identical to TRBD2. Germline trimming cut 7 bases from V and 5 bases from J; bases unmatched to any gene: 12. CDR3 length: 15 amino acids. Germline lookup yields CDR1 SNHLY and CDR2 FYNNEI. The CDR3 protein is CASISGRGGPETQYF. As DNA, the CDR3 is TGTGCCAGCATTTCCGGGAGGGGGGGCCCGGAGACCCAGTACTTC.

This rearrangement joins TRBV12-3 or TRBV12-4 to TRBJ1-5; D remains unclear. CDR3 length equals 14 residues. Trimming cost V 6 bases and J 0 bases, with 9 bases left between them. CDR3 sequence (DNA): TGTGCCAGCAGACCGGAGGGTAGCAATCAGCCCCAGCATTTT. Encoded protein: CASRPEGSNQPQHF.

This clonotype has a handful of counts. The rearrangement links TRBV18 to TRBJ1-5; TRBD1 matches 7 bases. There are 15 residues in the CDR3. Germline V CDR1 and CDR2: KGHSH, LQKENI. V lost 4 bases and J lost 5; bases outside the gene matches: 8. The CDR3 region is CASSLTRQGDQPQHF. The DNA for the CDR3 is TGTGCCAGCTCACTTACCAGACAGGGTGATCAGCCCCAGCATTTT.

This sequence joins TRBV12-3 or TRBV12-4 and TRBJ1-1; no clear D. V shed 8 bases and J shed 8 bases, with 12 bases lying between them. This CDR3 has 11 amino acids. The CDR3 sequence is CASGALREAFF. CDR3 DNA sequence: TGTGCCAGCGGAGCCTTAAGAGAAGCTTTCTTT.

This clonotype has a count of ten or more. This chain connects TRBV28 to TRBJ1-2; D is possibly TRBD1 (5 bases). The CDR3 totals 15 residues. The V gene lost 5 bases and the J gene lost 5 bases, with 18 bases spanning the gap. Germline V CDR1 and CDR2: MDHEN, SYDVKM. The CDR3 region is CASSTVRRDVYGYTF. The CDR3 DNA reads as TGTGCCAGCAGTACCGTACGCAGGGATGTGTATGGCTACACCTTC.

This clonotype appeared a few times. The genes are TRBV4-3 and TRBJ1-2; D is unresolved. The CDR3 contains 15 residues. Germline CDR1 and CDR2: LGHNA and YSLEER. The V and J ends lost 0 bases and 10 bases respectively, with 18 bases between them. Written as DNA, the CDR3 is TGCGCCAGCAGCCAAGATTTTTTTCCCGGGCAGCCCTACACCTTC. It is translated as CASSQDFFPGQPYTF.

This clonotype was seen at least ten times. This CDR3 is CASTKGLAPLRSSYNEQFF. The CDR3 nucleotides are TGCGCCAGCACCAAAGGACTAGCACCTTTAAGGAGCTCCTACAATGAGCAGTTCTTC. The V and J genes are TRBV5-1 and TRBJ2-1; 8 positions match TRBD2. V gave up 6 bases and J gave up 0 bases; unmatched junction bases: 17. The CDR3 sequence is 19 residues long. Germline CDR1 reads SGHRS; CDR2 reads YFSETQ.

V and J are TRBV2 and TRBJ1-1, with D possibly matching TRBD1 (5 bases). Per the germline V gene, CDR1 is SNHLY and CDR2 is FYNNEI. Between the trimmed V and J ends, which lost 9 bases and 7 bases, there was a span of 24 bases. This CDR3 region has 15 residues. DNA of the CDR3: TGTGCCAGTGACCTTAAACCCGGGCAGGACAATGAAGCTTTCTTT. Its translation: CASDLKPGQDNEAFF.

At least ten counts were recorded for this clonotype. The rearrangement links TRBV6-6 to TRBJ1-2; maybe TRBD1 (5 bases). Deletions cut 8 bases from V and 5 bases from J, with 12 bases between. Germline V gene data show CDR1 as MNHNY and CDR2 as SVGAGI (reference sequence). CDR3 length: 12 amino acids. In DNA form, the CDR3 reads TGTGCCAGCCATTCGCAGGGTTATGGCTACACCTTC. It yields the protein CASHSQGYGYTF.

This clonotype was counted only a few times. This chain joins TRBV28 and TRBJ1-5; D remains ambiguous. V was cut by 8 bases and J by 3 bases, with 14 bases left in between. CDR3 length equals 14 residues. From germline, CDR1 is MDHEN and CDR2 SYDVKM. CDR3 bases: TGTGCCAGCGGCCTGGACGGGTACAATCAGCCCCAGCATTTT. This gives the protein CASGLDGYNQPQHF.

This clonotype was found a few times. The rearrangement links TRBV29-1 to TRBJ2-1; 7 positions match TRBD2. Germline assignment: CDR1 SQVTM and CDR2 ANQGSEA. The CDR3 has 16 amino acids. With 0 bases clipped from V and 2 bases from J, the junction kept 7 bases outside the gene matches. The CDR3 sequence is CSVEDSLAETYNEQFF. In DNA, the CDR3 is TGCAGCGTTGAAGATTCTCTAGCGGAGACCTACAATGAGCAGTTCTTC.

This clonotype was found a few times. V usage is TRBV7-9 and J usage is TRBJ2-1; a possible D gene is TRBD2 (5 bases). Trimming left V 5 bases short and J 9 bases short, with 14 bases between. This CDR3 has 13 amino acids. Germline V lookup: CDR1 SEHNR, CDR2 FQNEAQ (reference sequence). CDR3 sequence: CASSPGPAGEQFF. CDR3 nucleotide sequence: TGTGCCAGCAGCCCCGGCCCGGCGGGTGAGCAGTTCTTC.

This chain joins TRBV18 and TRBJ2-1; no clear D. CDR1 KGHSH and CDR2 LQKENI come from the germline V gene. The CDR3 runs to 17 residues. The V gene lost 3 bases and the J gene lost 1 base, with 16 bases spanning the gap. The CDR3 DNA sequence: TGTGCCAGCTCACCGATTGACCAACTCCTGTCCTACAATGAGCAGTTCTTC. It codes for CASSPIDQLLSYNEQFF.

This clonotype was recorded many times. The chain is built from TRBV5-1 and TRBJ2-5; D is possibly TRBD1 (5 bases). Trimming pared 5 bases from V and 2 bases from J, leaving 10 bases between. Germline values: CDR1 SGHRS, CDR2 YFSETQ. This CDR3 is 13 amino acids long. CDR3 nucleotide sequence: TGCGCCAGCAGATTGACAGCACAAGAGACCCAGTACTTC. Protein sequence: CASRLTAQETQYF.

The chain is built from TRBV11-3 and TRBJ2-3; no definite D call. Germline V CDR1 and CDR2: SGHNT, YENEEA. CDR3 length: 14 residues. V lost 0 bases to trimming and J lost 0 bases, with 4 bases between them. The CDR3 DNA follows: TGTGCCAGCAGCTTAGAGGGCAGCACAGATACGCAGTATTTT. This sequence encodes CASSLEGSTDTQYF.

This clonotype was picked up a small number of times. The CDR3 DNA reads as TGCGCCAGCAGCTTGACCGCATCTAGCGGGGCGATCACCGGGGAGCTGTTTTTT. This translates into CASSLTASSGAITGELFF. The chain joins TRBV5-1 to TRBJ2-2; 9 bases align to TRBD2. V lost 1 base and J lost 4; bases outside the gene matches: 11. CDR3 size: 18 residues. Germline V lookup: CDR1 SGHRS, CDR2 YFSETQ.

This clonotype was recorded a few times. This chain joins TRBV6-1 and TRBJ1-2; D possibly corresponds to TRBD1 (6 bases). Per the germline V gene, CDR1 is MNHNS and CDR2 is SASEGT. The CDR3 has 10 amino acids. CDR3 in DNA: TGTTACGGTGGAGGGGGTGGCTACACCTTC. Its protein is CYGGGGGYTF.

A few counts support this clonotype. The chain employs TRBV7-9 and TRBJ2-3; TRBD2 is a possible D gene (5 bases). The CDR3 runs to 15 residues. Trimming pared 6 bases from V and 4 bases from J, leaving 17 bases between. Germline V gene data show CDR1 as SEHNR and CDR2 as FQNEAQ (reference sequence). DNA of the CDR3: TGTGCCAGCAGTCCCACGTCGGGGATCCCAGATACGCAGTATTTT. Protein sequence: CASSPTSGIPDTQYF. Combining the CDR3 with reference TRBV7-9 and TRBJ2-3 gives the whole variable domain DTGVSQNPRHKITKRGQNVTFRCDPISEHNRLYWYRQTLGQGPEFLTYFQNEAQLEKSRLLSDRFSAERPKGSFSTLEIQRTEQGDSAMYLCASSPTSGIPDTQYFGPGTRLTVL.

The chain's CDR3 is CASSSTGFGYSSGRMPLYEQYF. The CDR3, as DNA: TGTGCCAGCAGCTCCACAGGGTTCGGATACTCTAGCGGGCGGATGCCTCTCTACGAGCAGTACTTC. This sequence joins TRBV7-1 and TRBJ2-7; 8 bases are a match to TRBD2. TRBV7-1 is an open reading frame whose function is uncertain. This CDR3 contains 22 residues. V was clipped by 3 bases and J by 3 bases; unmatched bases: 28.

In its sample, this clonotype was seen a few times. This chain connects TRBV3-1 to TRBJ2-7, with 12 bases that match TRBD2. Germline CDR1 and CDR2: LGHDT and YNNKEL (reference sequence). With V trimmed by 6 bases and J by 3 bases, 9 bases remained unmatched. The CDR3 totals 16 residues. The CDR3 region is CASSPKGGLAGYEQYF. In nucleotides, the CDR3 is TGTGCCAGCAGTCCGAAGGGGGGACTAGCGGGCTACGAGCAGTACTTC.

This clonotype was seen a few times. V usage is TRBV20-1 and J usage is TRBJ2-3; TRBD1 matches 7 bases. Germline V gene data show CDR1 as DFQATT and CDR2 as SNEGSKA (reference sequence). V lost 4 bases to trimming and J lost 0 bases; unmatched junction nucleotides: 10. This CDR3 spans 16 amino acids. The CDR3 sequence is CSANRGPNPSTDTQYF. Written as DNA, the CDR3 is TGCAGTGCTAACAGGGGACCTAACCCTAGCACAGATACGCAGTATTTT.

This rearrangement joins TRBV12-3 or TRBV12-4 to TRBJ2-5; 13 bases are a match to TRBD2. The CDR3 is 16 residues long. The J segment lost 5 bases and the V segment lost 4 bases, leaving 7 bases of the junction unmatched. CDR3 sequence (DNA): TGTGCCAGCAGTTCCTCACTAGCGGGAGGGCCCGAGACCCAGTACTTC. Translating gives CASSSSLAGGPETQYF.

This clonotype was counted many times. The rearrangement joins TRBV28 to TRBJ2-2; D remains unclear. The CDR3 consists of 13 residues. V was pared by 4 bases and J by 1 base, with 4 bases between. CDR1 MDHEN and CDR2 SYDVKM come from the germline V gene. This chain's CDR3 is CASSSGNTGELFF. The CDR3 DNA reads TGTGCCAGCAGTTCCGGGAACACCGGGGAGCTGTTTTTT.

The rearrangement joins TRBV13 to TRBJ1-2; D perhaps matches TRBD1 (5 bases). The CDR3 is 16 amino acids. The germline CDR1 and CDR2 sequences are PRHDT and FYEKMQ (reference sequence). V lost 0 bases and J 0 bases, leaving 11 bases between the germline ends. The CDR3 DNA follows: TGTGCCAGCAGCTTAGGCGCCGGGACTTCTAACTATGGCTACACCTTC. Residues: CASSLGAGTSNYGYTF.